This TCR beta chain is drawn from a study of shared clonotypes between healthy human individuals. Original processing notes: For the immunoSEQ data, sequences were junction-only without quality scores, so filtering differed. Assay: immunoSEQ multiplex PCR; the TCRdb copy retains only in-frame clones and omits some. The V and J calls and clone size come from that table; D and trimming were worked out from the DNA. The table lists over 700,000 clones, 72% of them singletons, with less than 2% in the top ten. This clone was detected only a few times. The antigen is undetermined. Overall study results and limits: Clonotype sharing among donors, it was expected, would be affected by sequencing depth. The sharing of about 5.3% of naive CD4 clonotypes was seen across a handful of donors.

Study donors comprised healthy, HIV-negative adults devoid of recent acute infection or vaccination. Looked up from germline, CDR1 is MNHEY and CDR2 is SMNVEV (reference sequence). The CDR3 length is 18 residues. The V and J ends lost 7 bases and 0 bases respectively, with 23 bases between them. The specimen sequenced was memory CD4+ T cells sorted from blood. The subset here: CD45RA-negative fraction. This clonotype originated in a woman in her twenties or thirties in good health. V is TRBV27 and J is TRBJ2-3; a weak D match, TRBD2 (6 bases). The CDR3 DNA is TGTGCCAGCACCCCCAAACCGCGGAGCGGGTCTAGCACAGATACGCAGTATTTT. Protein product: CASTPKPRSGSSTDTQYF.